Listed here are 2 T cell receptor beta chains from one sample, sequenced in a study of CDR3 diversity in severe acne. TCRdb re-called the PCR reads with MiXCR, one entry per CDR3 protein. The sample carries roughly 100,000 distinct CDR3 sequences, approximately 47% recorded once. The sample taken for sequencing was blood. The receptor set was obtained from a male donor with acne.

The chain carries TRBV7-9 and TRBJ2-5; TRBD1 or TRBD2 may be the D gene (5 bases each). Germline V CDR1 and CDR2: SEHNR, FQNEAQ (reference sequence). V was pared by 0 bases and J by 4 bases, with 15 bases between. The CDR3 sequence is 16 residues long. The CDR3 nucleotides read TGTGCCAGCAGCTTAGCCCCGGGGCGTATGGGAGAGACCCAGTACTTC. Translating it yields CASSLAPGRMGETQYF.

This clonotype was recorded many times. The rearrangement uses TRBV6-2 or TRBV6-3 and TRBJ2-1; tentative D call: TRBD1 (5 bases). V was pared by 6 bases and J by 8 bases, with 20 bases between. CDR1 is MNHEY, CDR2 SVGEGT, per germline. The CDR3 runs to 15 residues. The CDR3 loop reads CASRKPWTHRHEQFF. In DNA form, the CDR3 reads TGTGCCAGCAGAAAACCATGGACACACAGACATGAGCAGTTCTTC.